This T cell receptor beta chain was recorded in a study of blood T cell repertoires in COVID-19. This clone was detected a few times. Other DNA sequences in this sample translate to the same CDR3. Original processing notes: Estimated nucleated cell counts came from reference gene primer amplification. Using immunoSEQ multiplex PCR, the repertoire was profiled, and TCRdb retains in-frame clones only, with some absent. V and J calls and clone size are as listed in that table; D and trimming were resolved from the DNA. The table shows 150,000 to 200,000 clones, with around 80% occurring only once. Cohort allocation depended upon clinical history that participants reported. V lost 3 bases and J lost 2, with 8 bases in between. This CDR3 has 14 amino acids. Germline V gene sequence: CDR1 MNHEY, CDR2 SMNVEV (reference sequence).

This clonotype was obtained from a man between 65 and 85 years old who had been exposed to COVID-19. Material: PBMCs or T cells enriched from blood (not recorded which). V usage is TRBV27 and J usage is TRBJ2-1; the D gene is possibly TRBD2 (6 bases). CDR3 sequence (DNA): TGTGCCAGCAGTTTGGGGGGAACCTACAATGAGCAGTTCTTC. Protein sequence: CASSLGGTYNEQFF.